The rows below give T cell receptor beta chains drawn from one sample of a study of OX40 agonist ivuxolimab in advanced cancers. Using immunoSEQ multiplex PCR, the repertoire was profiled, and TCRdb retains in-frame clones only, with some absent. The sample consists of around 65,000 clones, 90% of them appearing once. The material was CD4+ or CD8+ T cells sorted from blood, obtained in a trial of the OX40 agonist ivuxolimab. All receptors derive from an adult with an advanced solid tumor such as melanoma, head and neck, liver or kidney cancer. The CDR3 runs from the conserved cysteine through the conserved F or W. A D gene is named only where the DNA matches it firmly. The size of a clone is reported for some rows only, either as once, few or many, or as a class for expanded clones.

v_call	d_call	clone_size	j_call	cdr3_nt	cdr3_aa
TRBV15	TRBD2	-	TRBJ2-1	TGTGCCACCAGCAGAGAACTCGGGACTAGAAGCGATGAGCAGTTCTTC	CATSRELGTRSDEQFF
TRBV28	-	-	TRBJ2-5	TGTGCCAGCAGTTTACAAGAGACCCAGTACTTC	CASSLQETQYF
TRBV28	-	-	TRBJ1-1	TGTGCCAGCAGTTTTCTTACGGGGGGGCGAGGGACTGAAGCTTTCTTT	CASSFLTGGRGTEAFF
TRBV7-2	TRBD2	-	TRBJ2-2	TGTGCCAGCAGGGCCGGGACTAGCGGGAGGGCCGGGGAGCTGTTTTTT	CASRAGTSGRAGELFF
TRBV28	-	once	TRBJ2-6	TGTGCCAGCAGCCCGTCCCGCGCCTCTGGGGCCAACGTCCTGACTTTC	CASSPSRASGANVLTF
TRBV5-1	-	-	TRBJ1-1	TGCGCCAGCAGCTTGGTCGGGGTTGGAACTGAAGCTTTCTTT	CASSLVGVGTEAFF
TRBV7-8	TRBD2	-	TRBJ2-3	TGTGCCAGCAGCTTACGGGCTAGCGGGAGTACAGATACGCAGTATTTT	CASSLRASGSTDTQYF
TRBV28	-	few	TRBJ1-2	TGTGCCAGCAGTTACAGGGATGGCTACACCTTC	CASSYRDGYTF
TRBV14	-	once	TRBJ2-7	TGTGCCAGCGGGGGACTTTACTACGAGCAGTACTTC	CASGGLYYEQYF
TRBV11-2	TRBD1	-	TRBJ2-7	TGTGCCAGCAGCTTAGATGGGACAGGGAGTATTGACGAGCAGTACTTC	CASSLDGTGSIDEQYF
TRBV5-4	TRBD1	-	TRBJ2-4	TGTGCCAGCAGCTCCGGGACAGGGAGAGACATTCAGTACTTC	CASSSGTGRDIQYF
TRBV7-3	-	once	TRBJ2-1	TGTGCCAGCAGCGTCCCTGGCGCTAATATCTTCTTC	CASSVPGANIFF
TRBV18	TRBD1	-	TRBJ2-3	TGTGCCAGCTCGCTGGACAGGGGTAATTCGGATACGCAGTATTTT	CASSLDRGNSDTQYF
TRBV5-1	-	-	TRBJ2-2	TGCGCCAGCAGCTTCGGGACGGTGAACACCGGGGAGCTGTTTTTT	CASSFGTVNTGELFF
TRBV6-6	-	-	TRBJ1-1	TGTGCCAGCAGTCGGACGGTGAACACTGAAGCTTTCTTT	CASSRTVNTEAFF
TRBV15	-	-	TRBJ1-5	TGTGCCACCAGCAGAGTAAATCAGCCCCAGCATTTT	CATSRVNQPQHF
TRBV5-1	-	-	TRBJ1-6	TGCGCCAGCAGCACCGACAGGAACCGTTATAATTCACCCCTCCACTTT	CASSTDRNRYNSPLHF
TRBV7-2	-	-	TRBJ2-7	TGTGCCAGCAGCCTGGGGAGCGGTTTCTACGAGCAGTACTTC	CASSLGSGFYEQYF
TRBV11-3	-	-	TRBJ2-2	TGTGCCAGCAGCTACGGCTCTCGGCGGGCCGGGGAGCTGTTTTTT	CASSYGSRRAGELFF
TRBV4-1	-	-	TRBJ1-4	TGCGCCAGCAGCCCGGGACGGGTGGGCGAAAAACTGTTTTTT	CASSPGRVGEKLFF
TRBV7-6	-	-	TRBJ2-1	TGTGCCAGCAGCTTAAGGGAGAGAGTTGAGCAGTTCTTC	CASSLRERVEQFF
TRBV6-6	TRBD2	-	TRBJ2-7	TGTGCCTCTTCCGGGAGGGCTCGCGAGCAGTACTTC	CASSGRAREQYF
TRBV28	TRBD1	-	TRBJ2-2	TGTGCCAGCTACAGGGGGGCCGGGGAGCTGTTTTTT	CASYRGAGELFF
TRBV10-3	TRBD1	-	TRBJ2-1	TGTGCCATCAGTGATTGGACAGGGCGAGTTGGGAATGAGCAGTTCTTC	CAISDWTGRVGNEQFF
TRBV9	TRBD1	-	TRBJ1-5	TGTGCCAGCAGCGCACAGGGGGGCAATCAGCCCCAGCATTTT	CASSAQGGNQPQHF
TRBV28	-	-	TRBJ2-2	TGTGCCAGCAGTTTCTTGGCCGGGGAGCTGTTTTTT	CASSFLAGELFF
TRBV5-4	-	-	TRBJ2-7	TGTGCCAGCAGCTTTTCAGGACTGGACGAGCAGTACTTC	CASSFSGLDEQYF
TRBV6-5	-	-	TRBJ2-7	TGTGCCAGCAGTTACTCGAGACAGAACTCCTACGAGCAGTACTTC	CASSYSRQNSYEQYF
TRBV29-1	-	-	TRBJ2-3	TGCAGCGTTGTAGAACAGAGGAGCACAGATACGCAGTATTTT	CSVVEQRSTDTQYF
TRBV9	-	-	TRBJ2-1	TGTGCCAGCAGCTCCCGGAACCAGGGGACGAGCTTCTTC	CASSSRNQGTSFF
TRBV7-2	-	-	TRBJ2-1	TGTGCCAGCAGCTTAACTTCCGGGACGGTACAGTTCTTC	CASSLTSGTVQFF
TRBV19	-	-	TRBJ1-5	TGTGCCAGTAGTATAGCTAGGGGGAGGGATGCTCAGCCCCAGCATTTT	CASSIARGRDAQPQHF
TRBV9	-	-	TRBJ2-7	TGTGCCAGCAGCGTAGCGCTGGAGTACGAGCAGTACTTC	CASSVALEYEQYF
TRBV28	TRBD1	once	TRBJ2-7	TGTGCCAGCAGTACACCACAGGGGGCAGGCGAGCAGTACTTC	CASSTPQGAGEQYF
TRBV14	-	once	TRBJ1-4	TGTGCCAGCAGCCAAGTTGGGGTTCGGAGTGAAAAACTGTTTTTT	CASSQVGVRSEKLFF
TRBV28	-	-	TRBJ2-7	TGTGCCAGCAGTTTAGGGGGAGCCACCTACGAGCAGTACTTC	CASSLGGATYEQYF
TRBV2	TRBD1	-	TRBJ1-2	TGTGCCAGCAGTGAATACAGCAGGGGGGCCGGTGGCTACACCTTC	CASSEYSRGAGGYTF
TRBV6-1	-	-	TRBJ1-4	TGTGCCAGCAGCAACGGGGGCAATGGTGAAAAACTGTTTTTT	CASSNGGNGEKLFF
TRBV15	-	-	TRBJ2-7	TGTGCCACCAGCAGAGGGACGGGACCCTACGAGCAGTACTTC	CATSRGTGPYEQYF
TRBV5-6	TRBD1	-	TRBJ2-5	TGTGCCAGCAACCACAAGGACAGGGAAGAGACCCAGTACTTC	CASNHKDREETQYF
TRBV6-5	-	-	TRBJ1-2	TGTGCCAGCAAAAGGCAAATTAACTATGGCTACACCTTC	CASKRQINYGYTF
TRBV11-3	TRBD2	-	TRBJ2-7	TGTGCCAGCAGCTTTGAAGCCCTAACCGGCACTAGCGGGAGTATGCACGAGCAGTACTTC	CASSFEALTGTSGSMHEQYF
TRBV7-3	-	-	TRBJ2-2	TGTGCCAGCAGCTTCGGTGGGAACACCGGGGAGCTGTTTTTT	CASSFGGNTGELFF
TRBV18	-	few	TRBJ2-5	TGTGCCAGCTCACGACAATGGGGGAGCCAAGAGACCCAGTACTTC	CASSRQWGSQETQYF
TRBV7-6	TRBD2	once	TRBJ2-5	TGTGCCAGCAGCTTGATCGGTCCGGGAGGGCCCTGGTCCCAAGAGACCCAGTACTTC	CASSLIGPGGPWSQETQYF
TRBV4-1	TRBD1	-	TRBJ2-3	TGCGCCAGCAGCCACCCGGGACAGGGCACAGATACGCAGTATTTT	CASSHPGQGTDTQYF
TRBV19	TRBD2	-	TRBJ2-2	TGTGCCAGTAGTTTGGGGGGGACCACCGGGGAGCTGTTTTTT	CASSLGGTTGELFF
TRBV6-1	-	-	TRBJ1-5	TGTGCCAGCAGTGATGGAAAAAGGGGGAACAATCAGCCCCAGCATTTT	CASSDGKRGNNQPQHF
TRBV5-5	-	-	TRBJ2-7	TGTGCCAGCAGCTTCCCGGGGGAGCAGTACTTC	CASSFPGEQYF
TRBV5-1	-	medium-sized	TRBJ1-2	TGCGCCAGCAGCGCAGACAGGCCGTCGAGCGGCTACACCTTC	CASSADRPSSGYTF
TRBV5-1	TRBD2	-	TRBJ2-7	TGCGCCAGCAGCAGGACTAGCGGGAGTCTCTACGAGCAGTACTTC	CASSRTSGSLYEQYF
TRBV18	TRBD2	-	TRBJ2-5	TGTGCCAGCTCACCACTGGCGGGGGAGTATACCCAGTACTTC	CASSPLAGEYTQYF
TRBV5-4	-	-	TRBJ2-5	TGTGCCAGCAGCTTGGCGGAGACCCAGTACTTC	CASSLAETQYF
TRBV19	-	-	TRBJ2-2	TGTGCCAGTACTGCGAATCCGCGGGGGGAGCTGTTTTTT	CASTANPRGELFF
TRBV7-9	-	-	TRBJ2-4	TGTGCCAGCAGCTCCCAGGCACTAGCCAAAAACATTCAGTACTTC	CASSSQALAKNIQYF
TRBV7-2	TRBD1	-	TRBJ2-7	TGTGCCAGCAGCCCGAGGACAGGGGCGACGTCCTACGAGCAGTACTTC	CASSPRTGATSYEQYF
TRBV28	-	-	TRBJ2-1	TGTGCCAGCAGTTTACGGTTGAATGAGCAGTTCTTC	CASSLRLNEQFF
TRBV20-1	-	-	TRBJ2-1	TGCAGTGTCCCCTGGGCGGCGTCTCGGTTCTTC	CSVPWAASRFF
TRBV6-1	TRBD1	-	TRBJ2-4	TGTGCCAGCAGTTTGGACAGGGGCAAAAACATTCAGTACTTC	CASSLDRGKNIQYF